One and the same sample provided the 32 T cell receptor beta chains below, sequenced in a study of human T cells and chemical hapten exposure. Sample time point: pre-sensitization, week 0. Treatment described: therapeutic diphenylcyclopropenone sensitization with weekly scalp DPC. Each CDR3 protein is one row after TCRdb ran MiXCR on the RACE reads. The sample yields tens of thousands of distinct CDR3 sequences, 9.6% seen once. Sample: whole blood, taken in connection with sensitization to the hapten diphenylcyclopropenone (DPC). All receptors come from a woman in her forties with alopecia areata. Some clones in this sample may be carry-over from other donors' samples.

This clonotype was counted at least ten times. The chain combines TRBV7-2 with TRBJ1-5; perhaps TRBD1 as D (6 bases). Trimming shortened V by 3 bases and J by 3 bases, and 9 bases separated the two germline ends. This CDR3 is 14 amino acids long. Germline lookup yields CDR1 SGHTA and CDR2 FQGNSA. Here the CDR3 reads CASSFQGLNQPQHF. The DNA of the CDR3 is TGTGCCAGCAGCTTCCAGGGGCTCAATCAGCCCCAGCATTTT. Drawing the rest from reference TRBV7-2 and TRBJ1-5, the complete variable domain is GAGVSQSPSNKVTEKGKDVELRCDPISGHTALYWYRQSLGQGLEFLIYFQGNSAPDKSGLPSDRFSAERTGGSVSTLTIQRTQQEDSAVYLCASSFQGLNQPQHFGDGTRLSIL.

This clonotype was observed many times. The V call is TRBV4-1, the J call TRBJ2-5; 11 bases fit TRBD2. Unmatched junction bases numbered 12, after V lost 1 base and J lost 5 bases. CDR3 length: 18 amino acids. Germline CDR1 reads MGHRA; CDR2 reads YSYEKL. The CDR3 region is CASSQGLAGGLSRETQYF. The CDR3 nucleotides read TGCGCCAGCAGCCAAGGCCTAGCGGGGGGCCTCAGTAGGGAGACCCAGTACTTC.

In its sample, this clonotype was seen many times. The J gene is TRBJ2-3, the V gene TRBV6-2 or TRBV6-3; 9 nucleotides line up with TRBD1. CDR3 length equals 14 residues. CDR1 is MNHEY, CDR2 SVGEGT, per germline. V dropped 6 bases and J dropped 5; count of bases not matched to a gene: 6. The CDR3 bases are TGTGCCAGCAGATCCGGGACAGGGTTAGATACGCAGTATTTT. It yields the protein CASRSGTGLDTQYF.

In this sample, this clonotype turned up many times. V usage is TRBV6-1 and J usage is TRBJ2-2; D is unresolved. Germline V gene sequence: CDR1 MNHNS, CDR2 SASEGT. V lost 5 bases to trimming and J lost 0 bases, with 13 bases between them. The CDR3 is 16 residues long. Written as DNA, the CDR3 is TGTGCCAGCAGTCCCCCCCCAGCCCCGAACACCGGGGAGCTGTTTTTT. It codes for CASSPPPAPNTGELFF.

This clonotype showed up just a few times. The rearrangement uses TRBV29-1 and TRBJ1-2, with D unresolved. Trimming removed 0 bases from V and 4 bases from J, with 15 bases in between. Germline CDR1 reads SQVTM; CDR2 reads ANQGSEA. The CDR3 runs to 15 residues. The CDR3 here is CSVEDRGLEGYGYTF. CDR3 nucleotide sequence: TGCAGCGTTGAAGATCGAGGGTTGGAGGGCTATGGCTACACCTTC.

The V and J genes are TRBV7-8 and TRBJ2-1; D is unresolved. The CDR3 extends over 13 amino acids. Germline V CDR1 and CDR2: SGHVS, FQNEAQ. Trimming stripped 0 bases from V and 11 bases from J, with 11 bases between. CDR3 coding DNA: TGTGCCAGCAGCTTAGCCACAGCCCAACAGCAGTTCTTC. Protein: CASSLATAQQQFF.

This clonotype was seen repeatedly, ten times or more. This chain joins TRBV6-1 and TRBJ1-5; D is possibly TRBD1 (5 bases). The germline CDR1 and CDR2 sequences are MNHNS and SASEGT. V gave up 6 bases and J gave up 6 bases, with 21 bases separating them. This CDR3 region has 16 residues. Written as DNA, the CDR3 is TGTGCCAGCAGGTTTTTCACCTCAGGGAGTACTCAGCCCCAGCATTTT. It is translated as CASRFFTSGSTQPQHF.

This clonotype was seen at least ten times. V usage is TRBV7-9 and J usage is TRBJ2-3; D is uncertain. The CDR3 is 13 residues long. Germline CDR1 reads SEHNR; CDR2 reads FQNEAQ (reference sequence). V dropped 3 bases and J dropped 5 bases, with 9 bases sitting between them. CDR3 in amino acids: CASSLPGEDTQYF. CDR3 bases: TGTGCCAGCAGCTTGCCCGGAGAAGATACGCAGTATTTT.

This clonotype was seen only a few times. The rearrangement joins TRBV30 to TRBJ1-1; tentative D call: TRBD1 (6 bases). The CDR3 spans 13 residues. Germline assignment: CDR1 GTSNPN and CDR2 SVGIG (reference sequence). Trimming stripped 3 bases from V and 1 base from J, with 9 bases between. This CDR3 reads CAWRGRGNTEAFF. The CDR3, as DNA: TGTGCCTGGAGGGGCAGGGGGAACACTGAAGCTTTCTTT. Full variable domain (rest looked up from reference TRBV30 and TRBJ1-1): SQTIHQWPATLVQPVGSPLSLECTVEGTSNPNLYWYRQAAGRGLQLLFYSVGIGQISSEVPQNLSASRPQDRQFILSSKKLLLSDSGFYLCAWRGRGNTEAFFGQGTRLTVV.

DNA of the CDR3: TGCGCCAGCAGCTTGGTACAGGGGATGAGCTATGGCTACACCTTC. It yields the protein CASSLVQGMSYGYTF. The chain employs TRBV5-1 and TRBJ1-2; 7 nucleotides match TRBD1. V lost 0 bases and J lost 4; bases outside the gene matches: 6. The germline gives CDR1 SGHRS, CDR2 YFSETQ. The CDR3 is made up of 15 amino acids.

This clonotype was picked up a small number of times. The rearrangement uses TRBV27 and TRBJ1-5, with D perhaps matching TRBD1 (6 bases). This CDR3 is 14 amino acids long. Per germline, CDR1 MNHEY and CDR2 SMNVEV (reference sequence). The V end lost 3 bases, the J end lost 6 bases, and 12 bases lay between the germline ends. The CDR3 reads CASSFGGAGQPQHF. In DNA form, the CDR3 reads TGTGCCAGCAGTTTCGGGGGCGCGGGTCAGCCCCAGCATTTT.

In this sample, this clonotype turned up many times. The gene calls are TRBV24-1 and TRBJ2-5; D gene uncertain. CDR3 length equals 13 residues. Germline V gene data show CDR1 as KGHDR and CDR2 as SFDVKD. Between the trimmed V and J ends, which lost 3 bases and 9 bases, there was a span of 13 bases. In DNA form, the CDR3 reads TGTGCCACCAGTGATCCGGGCCTCGCGGCCCAGTACTTC. This sequence encodes CATSDPGLAAQYF.

Written as DNA, the CDR3 is TGTGCCAGCAGCCCACAGGGGTTGAAGCCCCAGCATTTT. This gives the protein CASSPQGLKPQHF. This chain joins TRBV7-8 and TRBJ1-5; 7 nucleotides match TRBD1. V was clipped by 5 bases and J by 8 bases; unmatched bases: 6. The CDR3 runs 13 residues. The germline V gene has CDR1 SGHVS and CDR2 FQNEAQ.

Of note for this clonotype: A read error may produce the germline difference seen at one junction end. The rearrangement links TRBV6-1 to TRBJ2-7; 7 nucleotides align to TRBD2. The CDR3 covers 13 residues. Germline V gene lookup returns CDR1 MNHNS and CDR2 SASEGT. CDR3 sequence reads: CANSQREAYLKYF. The CDR3 bases are TGTGCCAACAGTCAACGGGAGGCTTACTTGAAGTACTTC.

This clonotype was detected only a few times. The chain is built from TRBV7-8 and TRBJ2-2; 11 nucleotides agree with TRBD2. The V gene's germline CDR1 is SGHVS and CDR2 FQNEAQ. The ends lost 5 bases at V and 5 bases at J; junction bases unmatched: 10. The CDR3 length is 17 residues. CDR3 sequence reads: CASSPGTSGPWTGELFF. CDR3 sequence (DNA): TGTGCCAGCAGCCCGGGGACTAGCGGACCCTGGACCGGGGAGCTGTTTTTT.

The chain joins TRBV5-1 to TRBJ2-3, with 8 bases fitting TRBD1. CDR1 is SGHRS and CDR2 is YFSETQ in the germline V gene. After removal of 7 bases from V and 0 bases from J, the junction contained 4 bases not matched to a gene. The CDR3 covers 14 residues. CDR3 sequence: CASARGPSTDTQYF. The CDR3 DNA is TGCGCCAGCGCCAGGGGGCCCAGCACAGATACGCAGTATTTT.

J is TRBJ1-5 and V is TRBV20-1, with D possibly being TRBD1 (6 bases). There are 15 residues in the CDR3. Germline CDR1 DFQATT, CDR2 SNEGSKA (reference sequence). V was clipped by 5 bases and J by 0 bases, with 14 bases between them. The CDR3 is CSARGQSDSNQPQHF. For the CDR3, the DNA is TGCAGTGCTCGGGGACAATCCGATAGCAATCAGCCCCAGCATTTT.

This chain uses TRBV28 with TRBJ1-2; D might be TRBD1 (6 bases). This CDR3 spans 13 amino acids. The V end was cut by 7 bases, the J end by 4 bases, with 13 bases between. Germline lookup yields CDR1 MDHEN and CDR2 SYDVKM. The CDR3 sequence: CASTLTGSYGYTF. The CDR3 bases are TGTGCCAGCACACTTACAGGGAGCTATGGCTACACCTTC.

This clonotype was recorded a few times. Mismatch with germline at one junction end may stem from a read error. The J gene is TRBJ1-1, the V gene TRBV6-1; D is perhaps TRBD1 (5 bases). Germline V lookup: CDR1 MNHNS, CDR2 SASEGT. The CDR3 has 14 amino acids. The DNA for the CDR3 is TGTGCCAGCAGCGAAGATGGGGGTTACACTGAAGCTTTCTTT. Protein sequence: CASSEDGGYTEAFF.

The table lists this clonotype with a few counts. V gene TRBV6-2 or TRBV6-3 combines with J gene TRBJ2-1, with TRBD1 identical over 7 bases. Per the germline V gene, CDR1 is MNHEY and CDR2 is SVGEGT. The CDR3 has 14 amino acids. The V segment lost 2 bases and the J segment 7 bases; nucleotides outside the gene matches: 5. For the CDR3, the DNA is TGTGCCAGCAGTTACGAGGGGGCAAGGAATGAGCAGTTCTTC. Encoded protein: CASSYEGARNEQFF.

Ten or more counts support this clonotype. V is TRBV7-6 and J is TRBJ2-2, with D tentatively TRBD1 (6 bases). CDR3 length equals 13 residues. From germline, CDR1 is SGHVS and CDR2 FNYEAQ. V lost 4 bases and J lost 7, with 10 bases in between. The CDR3 protein is CASSSQGHGELFF. The CDR3 coding sequence is TGTGCCAGCAGCTCGCAGGGGCACGGGGAGCTGTTTTTT.

This clonotype showed up just a few times. J is TRBJ2-5 and V is TRBV28, with D uncertain. The CDR3 length is 13 residues. Germline CDR1 MDHEN, CDR2 SYDVKM. Trimming took off 3 bases at V and 2 bases at J, with 7 bases between the two ends. The CDR3: CASSFMGQETQYF. CDR3 in DNA: TGTGCCAGCAGTTTTATGGGACAAGAGACCCAGTACTTC.

This clonotype has ten or more counts. The chain has TRBV11-1 and TRBJ2-3; 10 positions match TRBD1. The CDR3 runs to 13 residues. V lost 11 bases to trimming and J lost 5 bases; unmatched junction nucleotides: 7. Germline CDR1 reads SGHAT; CDR2 reads FQDESV (reference sequence). CDR3 region: CACGTGVIDTQYF. CDR3 in DNA: TGTGCCTGCGGGACAGGGGTCATAGATACGCAGTATTTT.

This clonotype has only a few counts. This chain joins TRBV28 and TRBJ1-4; 8 bases are a match to TRBD1. Germline CDR1 reads MDHEN; CDR2 reads SYDVKM. V lost 1 base to trimming and J lost 9 bases; unmatched junction nucleotides: 4. CDR3 length equals 14 residues. The CDR3 bases are TGTGCCAGCAGTTTATCAGGGGGCCCAAAAAAACTGTTTTTT. Its protein is CASSLSGGPKKLFF.

In this sample, this clonotype turned up many times. The gene calls are TRBV6-6 and TRBJ1-4, with D maybe TRBD1 (6 bases). V lost 7 bases and J lost 7, with 16 bases in between. The CDR3 has 14 amino acids. The germline V gene has CDR1 MNHNY and CDR2 SVGAGI (reference sequence). The CDR3 DNA follows: TGTGCCAGCATAAAGGACAGCGGAATTGAAAAACTGTTTTTT. This gives the protein CASIKDSGIEKLFF.

This clonotype was picked up many times. The chain recombines TRBV7-9 with TRBJ2-5, with 8 bases matching TRBD2. Germline CDR1 reads SEHNR; CDR2 reads FQNEAQ (reference sequence). V dropped 6 bases and J dropped 4; count of bases not matched to a gene: 10. The CDR3 extends over 15 amino acids. The CDR3 nucleotides read TGTGCCAGCAGACCCATGGGTAGCGGGGTAGAGACCCAGTACTTC. This encodes CASRPMGSGVETQYF.

This clonotype came up a few times. J is TRBJ1-2 and V is TRBV7-9; 12 positions match TRBD1. The CDR3 loop spans 18 amino acids. Germline V gene lookup returns CDR1 SEHNR and CDR2 FQNEAQ (reference sequence). The ends lost 0 bases at V and 7 bases at J; junction bases unmatched: 12. CDR3 residues: CASSLAPGTGGLIGGYTF. DNA for the CDR3: TGTGCCAGCAGCTTAGCCCCCGGGACAGGGGGCCTGATAGGTGGCTACACCTTC.

This clonotype has more than one count but fewer than ten. This chain links TRBV7-6 with TRBJ2-3; TRBD2 might be the D (5 bases). There are 15 residues in the CDR3. The V gene's germline CDR1 is SGHVS and CDR2 FNYEAQ. V lost 4 bases, J lost 4 bases, and 15 bases lay in between. CDR3 sequence (DNA): TGTGCCAGCAGCTCCGTGTGGGGTAGCGCAGATACGCAGTATTTT. This sequence encodes CASSSVWGSADTQYF.

The sample holds many counts of this clonotype. The V gene is TRBV24-1, the J gene TRBJ1-2; no firm D call. The CDR3 has 14 residues. V was pared by 6 bases and J by 0 bases, with 10 bases between. Per germline, CDR1 KGHDR and CDR2 SFDVKD. In DNA, the CDR3 is TGTGCCACCAGTTCAGGACCTTCTAACTATGGCTACACCTTC. This gives the protein CATSSGPSNYGYTF.

This clonotype appeared a few times. The gene calls are TRBV18 and TRBJ1-1; D is possibly TRBD1 (5 bases). The CDR3 is 12 residues long. Trimming stripped 2 bases from V and 8 bases from J, with 9 bases between. Germline V lookup: CDR1 KGHSH, CDR2 LQKENI. The DNA of the CDR3 is TGTGCCAGCTCACCAAGGCAGGGCGAAGCTTTCTTT. Translation: CASSPRQGEAFF.

In this sample, this clonotype turned up many times. The chain combines TRBV7-2 with TRBJ2-5; D might be TRBD1 or TRBD2, each matching 5 bases. Germline V gene lookup returns CDR1 SGHTA and CDR2 FQGNSA. Trimming left V 2 bases short and J 5 bases short, with 12 bases between. The CDR3 totals 14 residues. CDR3 residues: CASSLNSGAETQYF. DNA for the CDR3: TGTGCCAGCAGCTTAAACTCCGGGGCGGAGACCCAGTACTTC.

This chain uses TRBV12-3 or TRBV12-4 with TRBJ1-4; possibly TRBD1 for D (5 bases). The ends were cut back, 7 bases at V and 13 bases at J, with 16 bases in the middle. CDR3 size: 12 residues. For the CDR3, the DNA is TGTGCCAGCACCGCGCGGGACGACAGACTGTTTTTT. This translates into CASTARDDRLFF.